This T cell receptor beta chain emerged from a study of T-cell memory formation after mild COVID-19. This clonotype was recorded at least ten times. The CDR3 covers 16 residues. V lost 6 bases and J 0 bases, leaving 16 bases between the germline ends. Germline assignment: CDR1 MGHRA and CDR2 YSYEKL. MiXCR, applied by TCRdb to the 5' RACE reads, yields one record per CDR3 protein. This table has roughly 550,000 distinct CDR3 sequences, around 21% appearing once. Sequencing was carried out using PBMCs or a T cell subset sorted from them (not recorded which). The clonotype was recovered from an adult woman who had mild COVID-19 (a few samples of this study predate the infection). Cell type and time point are not known. The genes are TRBV4-1 and TRBJ2-3; D may match TRBD1 or TRBD2 (5 bases each). The CDR3 DNA sequence: TGCGCCAGCAGTCATCGAGGGGAAACTAGCACAGATACGCAGTATTTT. Protein: CASSHRGETSTDTQYF.